These 24 T cell receptor beta chains share one sample of origin, sequenced in a study of blood T cell repertoires in COVID-19. Measured with immunoSEQ multiplex PCR; TCRdb has only the in-frame clones, and not every one. This sample yields 250,000 or so clones, of which over 70% are seen a single time; about 1.4% belongs to the top ten. The sample consisted of peripheral blood. The receptors come from a woman aged 40 to 50 who had recovered from COVID-19.

The rearrangement uses TRBV5-1 and TRBJ2-5, with D possibly being TRBD1 (6 bases). The length of the CDR3 is 13 residues. Germline V gives CDR1 SGHRS, CDR2 YFSETQ. V was pared by 4 bases and J by 1 base, with 8 bases between. CDR3 sequence (DNA): TGCGCCAGCAGCCCGGACAGCCAAGAGACCCAGTACTTC. Its protein is CASSPDSQETQYF.

The chain carries TRBV7-2 and TRBJ1-2; D might be TRBD1 (5 bases). The CDR3 covers 13 residues. V shed 5 bases and J shed 4 bases, with 11 bases lying between them. Per germline, CDR1 SGHTA and CDR2 FQGNSA. In nucleotides, the CDR3 is TGTGCCAGCAGCAAGGGGTCGAGCTATGGCTACACCTTC. Translated: CASSKGSSYGYTF. Variable domain in full (rest from reference TRBV7-2 and TRBJ1-2): GAGVSQSPSNKVTEKGKDVELRCDPISGHTALYWYRQSLGQGLEFLIYFQGNSAPDKSGLPSDRFSAERTGGSVSTLTIQRTQQEDSAVYLCASSKGSSYGYTFGSGTRLTVV.

V and J are TRBV10-1 and TRBJ2-3; no reliable D call. V gave up 6 bases and J gave up 1 base, with 14 bases separating them. CDR1 and CDR2 from the germline V gene are WNHNN and SYGVQD (reference sequence). The CDR3 runs to 15 residues. In nucleotides, the CDR3 is TGCGCCAGCAGCGACGCGGCGGTCCGCACAGATACGCAGTATTTT. It encodes CASSDAAVRTDTQYF.

The genes are TRBV18 and TRBJ2-1, with 7 nucleotides matching TRBD1. CDR1 and CDR2 (germline): KGHSH, LQKENI. There are 15 residues in the CDR3. J was trimmed by 4 bases and V by 1 base; bases with no gene match: 4. In nucleotides, the CDR3 is TGTGCCAGCTCACCACGGGACAGCCCATACAATGAGCAGTTCTTC. Residues: CASSPRDSPYNEQFF.

In its sample, this clone was seen once. This chain joins TRBV2 and TRBJ1-1; D is ambiguous. Germline CDR1 SNHLY, CDR2 FYNNEI. Trimming took off 7 bases at V and 4 bases at J, with 22 bases between the two ends. The CDR3 length is 16 residues. The DNA for the CDR3 is TGTGCCAGCACTCCTCGCCGCTGGGCCGCGGGCACTGAAGCTTTCTTT. This gives the protein CASTPRRWAAGTEAFF.

This sequence joins TRBV5-6 and TRBJ1-2, with TRBD1 identical over 7 bases. V lost 1 base to trimming and J lost 14 bases; unmatched junction nucleotides: 14. Germline values: CDR1 SGHDT, CDR2 YYEEEE. The CDR3 is 14 residues long. The CDR3 nucleotides are TGTGCCAGCAGCTTGAGGGCAGGGGGGACGAAGGATACCTTC. Its translation: CASSLRAGGTKDTF.

The chain employs TRBV19 and TRBJ1-1; D possibly corresponds to TRBD1 (6 bases). The CDR3 has 15 residues. Trimming cost V 0 bases and J 5 bases, with 13 bases left between them. Germline lookup yields CDR1 LNHDA and CDR2 SQIVND (reference sequence). For the CDR3, the DNA is TGTGCCAGTAGTATAGATAAAGGGGGGGTAACTGAAGCTTTCTTT. Amino acids: CASSIDKGGVTEAFF. The full variable domain, its missing parts supplied by reference TRBV19 and TRBJ1-1, is DGGITQSPKYLFRKEGQNVTLSCEQNLNHDAMYWYRQDPGQGLRLIYYSQIVNDFQKGDIAEGYSVSREKKESFPLTVTSAQKNPTAFYLCASSIDKGGVTEAFFGQGTRLTVV.

This chain uses TRBV5-1 with TRBJ1-2, with 7 positions matching TRBD1. J gave up 3 bases and V 0 bases, and 2 bases lay outside the gene matches. This CDR3 has 14 residues. Germline assignment: CDR1 SGHRS and CDR2 YFSETQ. CDR3: CASSLDRGHYGYTF. The CDR3 bases are TGCGCCAGCAGCTTGGACAGGGGCCACTATGGCTACACCTTC.

The rearrangement links TRBV15 to TRBJ1-4; D is perhaps TRBD1 (6 bases). CDR3 length: 15 amino acids. Germline CDR1 LNHNV, CDR2 YYDKDF (reference sequence). V was shortened by 1 base and J by 2 bases, with 8 bases between the two germline ends. In DNA, the CDR3 is TGTGCCACCAGCAGAGCTGGACAGACTAATGAAAAACTGTTTTTT. Its translation: CATSRAGQTNEKLFF.

The chain employs TRBV7-9 and TRBJ2-3; D perhaps matches TRBD2 (7 bases). With 1 base removed from V and 1 base from J, the gap between germline ends came to 12 bases. The CDR3 contains 16 residues. The V gene's germline CDR1 is SEHNR and CDR2 FQNEAQ (reference sequence). The CDR3 sequence is CASSLVGGGRTDTQYF. The CDR3 DNA is TGTGCCAGCAGCTTAGTCGGCGGGGGCCGCACAGATACGCAGTATTTT.

This chain connects TRBV5-6 to TRBJ1-2, with a tentative D call TRBD1 (5 bases). CDR1 is SGHDT and CDR2 is YYEEEE in the germline V gene. This CDR3 is built from 14 residues. The ends were cut back, 3 bases at V and 1 base at J, with 10 bases in the middle. The CDR3 bases are TGTGCCAGCAGCTACGACAGATTTAACTATGGCTACACCTTC. It codes for CASSYDRFNYGYTF.

V is TRBV2 and J is TRBJ1-1; 9 nucleotides agree with TRBD1. CDR1 SNHLY and CDR2 FYNNEI come from the germline V gene. Unmatched junction bases numbered 7, after V lost 4 bases and J lost 10 bases. The CDR3 runs 13 residues. CDR3 sequence reads: CASSGPGQGLAFF. In DNA, the CDR3 is TGTGCCAGCAGTGGCCCGGGACAGGGTTTAGCTTTCTTT.

V gene TRBV29-1 combines with J gene TRBJ2-1, with 7 bases fitting TRBD2. CDR3 length: 13 amino acids. V trimming: 0 bases; J trimming: 9 bases; junction bases outside the gene matches: 5. Germline V CDR1 and CDR2: SQVTM, ANQGSEA. CDR3 in amino acids: CSVEDLAVSEQFF. In DNA form, the CDR3 reads TGCAGCGTTGAAGATCTAGCGGTGAGTGAGCAGTTCTTC.

The J gene is TRBJ1-6, the V gene TRBV2; 8 bases agree with TRBD1. V shed 6 bases, J shed 8 bases, and the junction held 9 bases outside the gene matches. Germline CDR1 and CDR2: SNHLY and FYNNEI. This CDR3 comprises 15 residues. This CDR3 is CASRHRDRTYSPLHF. The CDR3 nucleotides read TGTGCCAGCAGACACCGGGACAGGACTTATTCACCCCTCCACTTT. The entire variable domain, with the rest obtained from reference TRBV2 and TRBJ1-6, is as follows: EPEVTQTPSHQVTQMGQEVILRCVPISNHLYFYWYRQILGQKVEFLVSFYNNEISEKSEIFDDQFSVERPDGSNFTLKIRSTKLEDSAMYFCASRHRDRTYSPLHFGNGTRLTVT.

V usage is TRBV30 and J usage is TRBJ1-2; tentatively, D is TRBD1 (6 bases). The ends were cut back, 1 base at V and 4 bases at J, with 10 bases in the middle. Germline CDR1 GTSNPN, CDR2 SVGIG (reference sequence). The CDR3 is made up of 13 amino acids. The CDR3 sequence is CAWSGTVLYGYTF. The CDR3 nucleotides read TGTGCCTGGAGTGGGACAGTCCTCTATGGCTACACCTTC.

This clone was observed once. This rearrangement joins TRBV7-2 to TRBJ2-1; 12 bases map to TRBD2. After removal of 5 bases from V and 1 base from J, the junction contained 9 bases not matched to a gene. Looked up from germline, CDR1 is SGHTA and CDR2 is FQGNSA. The CDR3 contains 18 residues. CDR3 sequence (DNA): TGTGCCAGCAGCCAGACTAGCGGGGGCTCCTATTCCTACAATGAGCAGTTCTTC. This gives the protein CASSQTSGGSYSYNEQFF.

The chain combines TRBV5-1 with TRBJ2-7, with a tentative D call TRBD1 (6 bases). This CDR3 region has 12 residues. Trimming shortened V by 7 bases and J by 2 bases, and 10 bases separated the two germline ends. Germline values: CDR1 SGHRS, CDR2 YFSETQ. The CDR3 is CASRDTTYEQYF. The CDR3 nucleotides read TGCGCCAGCCGGGACACAACCTACGAGCAGTACTTC.

The gene calls are TRBV11-2 and TRBJ1-2, with a weak D call TRBD1 (6 bases). The CDR3 runs to 16 residues. The germline V gene has CDR1 SGHAT and CDR2 FQNNGV. Trimming stripped 5 bases from V and 2 bases from J, with 18 bases between. The CDR3 coding sequence is TGTGCCAGCAGCCCCTCCGGGGGGCGGGGGAACTATGGCTACACCTTC. Translating gives CASSPSGGRGNYGYTF.

The chain is built from TRBV7-3 and TRBJ2-2; a weak D match, TRBD2 (7 bases). Germline V CDR1 and CDR2: SGHTA, FQGTGA. The CDR3 sequence is 13 residues long. Trimming removed 11 bases from V and 0 bases from J, with 10 bases in between. DNA of the CDR3: TGTGCCGGCGGGGGCTCGAACACCGGGGAGCTGTTTTTT. Translation gives CAGGGSNTGELFF.

The CDR3 here is CASSQAQGPETQYF. The CDR3 DNA follows: TGTGCCAGCAGCCAAGCCCAGGGGCCCGAGACCCAGTACTTC. V is TRBV3-1 (or the pseudogene TRBV3-2) and J is TRBJ2-5, with D perhaps matching TRBD1 (6 bases). CDR1 is LGHDT, CDR2 YNNKEL, per germline (reference sequence). The CDR3 covers 14 residues. Trimming took 1 base from V and 5 from J, leaving 11 bases between them.

This chain links TRBV5-6 with TRBJ1-2, with 10 positions matching TRBD1. Trimming cost V 4 bases and J 8 bases; bases outside gene matches: 8. The CDR3 is 14 amino acids. Germline CDR1 and CDR2: SGHDT and YYEEEE. CDR3 region: CASSPIDRGQGYTF. For the CDR3, the DNA is TGTGCCAGCAGCCCCATCGACAGGGGGCAAGGCTACACCTTC.

The V gene is TRBV6-2 or TRBV6-3, the J gene TRBJ2-7, with 8 bases aligning to TRBD1. Germline CDR1 MNHEY, CDR2 SVGEGT. The CDR3 covers 14 residues. With 2 bases clipped from V and 2 bases from J, the junction kept 2 bases outside the gene matches. CDR3 in DNA: TGTGCCAGCAGTTACACAGGGGGACCCTACGAGCAGTACTTC. This encodes CASSYTGGPYEQYF.

The genes are TRBV7-2 and TRBJ1-6; TRBD1 matches 7 bases. There are 15 residues in the CDR3. CDR1 and CDR2 from the germline V gene are SGHTA and FQGNSA. The V gene end was trimmed by 0 bases and the J gene end by 8 bases; junction bases not matched to a gene: 4. CDR3 sequence (DNA): TGTGCCAGCAGCTTAGCGGGCAGGGGGGATTCACCCCTCCACTTT. It yields the protein CASSLAGRGDSPLHF.

The J gene is TRBJ2-7, the V gene TRBV27; TRBD1 matches at 7 bases. V was clipped by 5 bases and J by 3 bases; unmatched bases: 10. This CDR3 contains 15 residues. The germline CDR1 and CDR2 sequences are MNHEY and SMNVEV (reference sequence). Here the CDR3 reads CASSPRDSTGYEQYF. CDR3 nucleotide sequence: TGTGCCAGCAGTCCCCGGGACAGCACAGGCTACGAGCAGTACTTC.